These 24 T cell receptor beta chains were all obtained from the same sample, sequenced in a study of blood T cells in healthy people across ages. A second PCR of 7 to 11 cycles used a sample-barcoded 5' primer and a J-beta primer mix. MiXCR, run by TCRdb on the 5' RACE reads, gives a single entry per CDR3 protein. The table lists nearly 800,000 distinct CDR3 sequences, 25% of them singletons. These data were also reused for a study on T cells of mothers and their children.

Source material: blood. The receptors stem from a boy aged 5-17 years in good health.

This clonotype was seen only a few times. The chain uses TRBV20-1 and TRBJ1-3, with D maybe TRBD1 (6 bases). Trimming pared 4 bases from V and 0 bases from J, leaving 13 bases between. Germline V gene data show CDR1 as DFQATT and CDR2 as SNEGSKA (reference sequence). The CDR3 spans 15 residues. In DNA form, the CDR3 reads TGCAGTGCTAAGGACAGCGGGATCTCTGGAAACACCATATATTTT. This translates into CSAKDSGISGNTIYF.

The V gene is TRBV4-3, the J gene TRBJ1-4, with D possibly matching TRBD1 (6 bases). CDR1 is LGHNA and CDR2 is YSLEER in the germline V gene. Deletions cut 0 bases from V and 5 bases from J, with 10 bases between. The CDR3 has 15 amino acids. Here the CDR3 reads CASSQDRGQNEKLFF. CDR3 in DNA: TGCGCCAGCAGCCAAGACAGGGGCCAAAATGAAAAACTGTTTTTT.

V usage is TRBV7-2 and J usage is TRBJ2-1, with D tentatively TRBD2 (5 bases). The J call is in doubt because the DNA end fits TRBJ2-5 better. Germline loops: CDR1 SGHTA, CDR2 FQGNSA. The CDR3 covers 16 residues. As DNA, the CDR3 is TGTGCCAGCAGCTCAGAGGATGTGGGAGTGCGGGAGACCCAGTACTTC. This translates into CASSSEDVGVRETQYF.

The V call is TRBV4-1, the J call TRBJ2-5; no clear D. The DNA matches TRBJ2-7 better at its end, which makes the J call doubtful. CDR1 is MGHRA, CDR2 YSYEKL, per germline. This CDR3 region has 14 residues. In nucleotides, the CDR3 is TGCGCCAGCAGCCAAGGGCCCAAAGGGTACGAGCAGTACTTC. Its protein is CASSQGPKGYEQYF.

This chain connects TRBV7-9 to TRBJ2-7; 11 bases line up with TRBD1. The CDR3 sequence is 16 residues long. In germline, CDR1 is SEHNR, CDR2 FQNEAQ (reference sequence). V lost 0 bases to trimming and J lost 5 bases; unmatched junction nucleotides: 6. The CDR3 loop is CASSLAQPGQGDEQYF. DNA of the CDR3: TGTGCCAGCAGCTTAGCCCAACCGGGACAGGGGGACGAGCAGTACTTC.

The chain couples TRBV2 to TRBJ2-5; the match to TRBD2 covers 8 bases. CDR3 length: 14 amino acids. Per germline, CDR1 SNHLY and CDR2 FYNNEI. V lost 5 bases to trimming and J lost 5 bases; unmatched junction nucleotides: 7. CDR3 protein: CASSPGLATETQYF. The CDR3 DNA reads TGTGCCAGCAGTCCCGGACTAGCTACGGAGACCCAGTACTTC.

This clonotype has just a few counts. The rearrangement links TRBV7-8 to TRBJ2-5; 8 bases match TRBD1. The CDR3 contains 14 residues. With 4 bases clipped from V and 9 bases from J, the junction kept 10 bases outside the gene matches. Germline V gene data show CDR1 as SGHVS and CDR2 as FQNEAQ. The DNA for the CDR3 is TGTGCCAGCAGCTCTACAGGGGGGCTGGGCGCCCAGTACTTC. Translating it yields CASSSTGGLGAQYF. The full variable domain, its missing parts supplied by reference TRBV7-8 and TRBJ2-5, is GAGVSQSPRYKVAKRGQDVALRCDPISGHVSLFWYQQALGQGPEFLTYFQNEAQLDKSGLPSDRFFAERPEGSVSTLKIQRTQQEDSAVYLCASSSTGGLGAQYFGPGTRLLVL.

V usage is TRBV29-1 and J usage is TRBJ2-1; no definite D call. V was clipped by 4 bases and J by 10 bases, with 11 bases between them. The CDR3 is made up of 11 amino acids. Germline-derived CDR1 and CDR2 are SQVTM and ANQGSEA. This CDR3 is CSVVYVGEQFF. The CDR3 bases are TGCAGCGTTGTATACGTTGGGGAGCAGTTCTTC.

About this clonotype itself: At one end the junction does not follow the germline gene, possibly because of a read error. J is TRBJ2-7 and V is TRBV28; 7 bases line up with TRBD2. CDR1 is MDHEN, CDR2 SYDVKM, per germline. The CDR3 contains 14 residues. In nucleotides, the CDR3 is TGTGCCAGCAGTTCCACGGGGGGTTCCGACGAGCAGCACTTC. Protein product: CASSSTGGSDEQHF.

The chain uses TRBV29-1 and TRBJ2-5; no definite D call. Germline V gene lookup returns CDR1 SQVTM and CDR2 ANQGSEA. The length of the CDR3 is 13 residues. V shed 6 bases and J shed 3 bases, with 14 bases lying between them. The CDR3 nucleotides are TGCAGCGTCCTGGCGGCGAATGAAGAGACCCAGTACTTC. As protein: CSVLAANEETQYF.

This rearrangement joins TRBV29-1 to TRBJ2-5; no clear D gene. Germline lookup yields CDR1 SQVTM and CDR2 ANQGSEA. The germline V and J ends were trimmed by 7 bases and 0 bases, with 9 bases remaining between them. This CDR3 has 12 residues. The CDR3 coding sequence is TGCAGCGCCGACTTCTACCAAGAGACCCAGTACTTC. Translation gives CSADFYQETQYF.

The chain is built from TRBV7-9 and TRBJ2-5, with D perhaps matching TRBD1 or TRBD2 (6 bases each). The last part of the DNA fits TRBJ2-1 better; the J call may be wrong. The germline V gene encodes CDR1 SEHNR and CDR2 FQNEAQ (reference sequence). This CDR3 is 15 amino acids long. CDR3 nucleotides: TGTGCCAGCAGCTTAGCGTCGGGGGCCCTGAGTGAGCAGTTCTTC. This translates into CASSLASGALSEQFF.

This clonotype was observed a handful of times. The V gene is TRBV15, the J gene TRBJ1-2, with 8 bases aligning to TRBD1. The CDR3 totals 15 residues. V was pared by 4 bases and J by 6 bases, with 10 bases of the junction left unmatched. Germline V lookup: CDR1 LNHNV, CDR2 YYDKDF (reference sequence). The CDR3 DNA reads TGTGCCACCAGCACCGAGGGACAGGTTTCCCATGGCTACACCTTC. It codes for CATSTEGQVSHGYTF.

The genes are TRBV28 and TRBJ1-1, with D perhaps matching TRBD1 (6 bases). CDR1 MDHEN and CDR2 SYDVKM come from the germline V gene. V dropped 3 bases and J dropped 1 base, with 9 bases sitting between them. The CDR3 sequence is 14 residues long. The CDR3 DNA is TGTGCCAGCAGTTTCTGGACAGCGAACACTGAAGCTTTCTTT. Translation: CASSFWTANTEAFF.

This clonotype has a handful of counts. The rearrangement uses TRBV6-1 and TRBJ2-4; D is unresolved. The V end lost 1 base, the J end lost 7 bases, and 14 bases lay between the germline ends. The CDR3 runs to 15 residues. Germline V gene lookup returns CDR1 MNHNS and CDR2 SASEGT. The CDR3 DNA reads TGTGCCAGCAGTGAAGTGCCGGCCCCTACGAACATTCAGTACTTC. Translating it yields CASSEVPAPTNIQYF.

Here the CDR3 DNA reads TGCAGTGCTAGGGGTAGGGACAGCAGCTCCTATAATTCACCCCTCCACTTT. It is translated as CSARGRDSSSYNSPLHF. The chain combines TRBV20-1 with TRBJ1-6; 7 bases fit TRBD1. The CDR3 loop spans 17 amino acids. V trimming: 3 bases; J trimming: 0 bases; junction bases outside the gene matches: 8. CDR1 and CDR2 from the germline V gene are DFQATT and SNEGSKA (reference sequence).

This clonotype was detected only a few times. The chain recombines TRBV27 with TRBJ1-5, with D possibly being TRBD1 (6 bases). The V gene's germline CDR1 is MNHEY and CDR2 SMNVEV (reference sequence). With 6 bases removed from V and 1 base from J, the gap between germline ends came to 19 bases. The CDR3 is 17 residues long. The CDR3 sequence: CASRPVGAGSSNQPQHF. The CDR3 nucleotides are TGTGCCAGCAGGCCGGTGGGGGCCGGGTCCAGCAATCAGCCCCAGCATTTT.

This clonotype has a handful of counts. The chain couples TRBV20-1 to TRBJ2-5; D is undetermined. This CDR3 spans 13 amino acids. Germline V gene sequence: CDR1 DFQATT, CDR2 SNEGSKA (reference sequence). The V gene lost 6 bases and the J gene lost 4 bases, with 15 bases spanning the gap. CDR3 region: CSAEPMGLETQYF. The CDR3 bases are TGCAGTGCCGAACCCATGGGGTTAGAGACCCAGTACTTC.

The J gene is TRBJ1-5, the V gene TRBV20-1; 8 bases map to TRBD1. Germline assignment: CDR1 DFQATT and CDR2 SNEGSKA (reference sequence). The CDR3 is 17 residues long. The ends lost 1 base at V and 2 bases at J; junction bases unmatched: 10. CDR3 sequence: CSARVSGTGGGNQPQHF. The CDR3 nucleotides read TGCAGTGCTAGAGTTAGTGGGACAGGTGGCGGCAATCAGCCCCAGCATTTT.

This clonotype was seen a few times. This sequence joins TRBV6-2 or TRBV6-3 and TRBJ2-3; D unresolved. This CDR3 region has 14 residues. Trimming removed 8 bases at V and 0 bases at J, with 12 bases between. Germline CDR1 MNHEY, CDR2 SVGEGT. The CDR3 nucleotides are TGTGCCAGCGATCGGTCGGGTAGCACAGATACGCAGTATTTT. Translated, it gives CASDRSGSTDTQYF.

The genes are TRBV20-1 and TRBJ2-1; 11 nucleotides line up with TRBD2. Unmatched junction bases numbered 10, after V lost 2 bases and J lost 1 base. Germline lookup yields CDR1 DFQATT and CDR2 SNEGSKA (reference sequence). The length of the CDR3 is 18 residues. This CDR3 is CSARSYTSGGPSYNEQFF. CDR3 sequence (DNA): TGCAGTGCTAGATCCTACACTAGCGGGGGCCCGTCCTACAATGAGCAGTTCTTC.

This clonotype was detected a few times. The V gene is TRBV11-3, the J gene TRBJ2-7, with D hard to call. V lost 2 bases and J lost 2, with 13 bases in between. CDR3 size: 15 residues. The germline V gene encodes CDR1 SGHNT and CDR2 YENEEA. The DNA of the CDR3 is TGTGCCAGCAGCTTAAGAGGTGGCGGACCCTACGAGCAGTACTTC. It translates to CASSLRGGGPYEQYF.

The V and J genes are TRBV20-1 and TRBJ1-2; a weak D match, TRBD1 (5 bases). This CDR3 comprises 14 residues. Germline assignment: CDR1 DFQATT and CDR2 SNEGSKA (reference sequence). V was pared by 6 bases and J by 3 bases, with 17 bases between. For the CDR3, the DNA is TGCAGTGCCGCCCGAAGGGGTACGGACTATGGCTACACCTTC. Its translation: CSAARRGTDYGYTF.

The sample holds a few counts of this clonotype. One junction end disagrees with the germline gene, perhaps due to a read error. The chain has TRBV12-3 or TRBV12-4 and TRBJ2-5; TRBD1 agrees at 7 bases. The CDR3 is 16 amino acids. CDR3 DNA sequence: TGTGCCAGCAGTTTATCCCCCGACAGGGCCCGCAATGAGCAGTTTTTC. This codes for CASSLSPDRARNEQFF.